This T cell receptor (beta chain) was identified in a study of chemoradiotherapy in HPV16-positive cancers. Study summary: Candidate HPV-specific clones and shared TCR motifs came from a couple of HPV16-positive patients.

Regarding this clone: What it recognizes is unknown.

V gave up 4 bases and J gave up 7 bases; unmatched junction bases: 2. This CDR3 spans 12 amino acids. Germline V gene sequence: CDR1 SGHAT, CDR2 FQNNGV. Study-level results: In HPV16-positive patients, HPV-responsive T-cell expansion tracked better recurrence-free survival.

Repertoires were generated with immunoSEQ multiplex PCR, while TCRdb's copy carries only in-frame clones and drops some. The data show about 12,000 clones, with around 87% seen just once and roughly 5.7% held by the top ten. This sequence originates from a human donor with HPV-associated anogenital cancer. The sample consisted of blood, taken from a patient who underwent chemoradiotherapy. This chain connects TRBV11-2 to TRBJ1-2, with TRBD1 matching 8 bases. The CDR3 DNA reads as TGTGCCAGCAGCTCCAGGGGGCCTGGCTACACCTTC. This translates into CASSSRGPGYTF.